The subject of this entry is one T cell receptor (beta chain). There is no known antigen for this receptor. No base quality values were provided; no much bigger clone lies one nucleotide off. The CDR3, from cysteine to phenylalanine, totals 13 residues. This entry keeps only the CDR3 DNA: 39 bases, framed from base 1. V lost 5 bases and J lost 3 bases; the stretch between them is 9 bases long. This sample was included in a study of blood T cell repertoires in COVID-19 (dated by TCRdb to about 2020). For the wider study: Samples from collaborators originated in the United States, Italy and Spain and spanned both the acute and convalescent phases of COVID-19. Deeply sampled blood TCRbeta repertoires from subjects exposed to, actively infected with, or recovered from COVID-19 were included in the dataset. The prospective study material was composed of cDNA or gDNA derived from T cells, B-cell-depleted T cells, or PBMCs. The samples were drawn from two sources: the first 160 participants of the ongoing ImmuneRACE study, and some 1,300 subjects contributed by 6 global collaborators. Where available, HLA class I and class II types were obtained from metadata supplied by the sample provider rather than from assay-based typing. A freely available public database, intended as a resource for researchers studying the immune response to SARS-CoV-2, is where the repertoires were released. Nearly every sample came with metadata listing a de-identified subject ID, COVID-19 status, age in years and sex.

Collaborating institutions collected whole blood in K2EDTA tubes following their own protocols. For TCRbeta analysis, collaborators shipped samples as frozen whole blood, isolated PBMCs, or DNA extracted from either of those sample types. Study-wide findings and limitations: The amount of clinical and demographic metadata varied by source and participant and was provided uncurated.

TCRbeta CDR3 regions were amplified from genomic DNA by means of the immunoSEQ Assay, a bias-controlled multiplex PCR. In the original analysis: Within the assay, amplification of reference gene primers was used to estimate how many nucleated cells each sample contained. To quantify the absolute abundance of each unique TCRbeta CDR3 rearrangement, sequence reads were collapsed and filtered. For each sample, productive Simpson clonality was calculated by taking the square root of Simpson's diversity index across productive rearrangements. TCRdb provides this immuneACCESS table in a form limited to in-frame rearrangements. Some clones are lacking; in checked studies, under half of them reflect an unresolved V gene, and why the rest are absent is not known. V, J and clone size were drawn from that table, and D and trimming were deduced from the DNA. This sample gives approximately 75,000 clones in total; around 67% of them show up just once. The ten largest clones add up to just over 2.5% of the sample.

This TCR was sampled from a human donor with acute or convalescent COVID-19. The donor label of this sample is uncertain. Source material: peripheral blood. The rearrangement combines TRBV12-3 or TRBV12-4 with TRBJ2-3; the D gene identity is not certain. The sequenced DNA: TGTGCCAGCAGTGCCCTCCGGACAGATACGCAGTATTTT. It encodes CASSALRTDTQYF.